The clone carrying this TCR beta chain was detected a few times. The source of the sample is a study of PD-1 blockade in mismatch repair-deficient tumors. TCRdb's table, derived via immunoSEQ multiplex PCR, lists solely in-frame clones and lacks some. Seen here are roughly 84,000 clones, 81% observed once, and the top ten hold approximately 2.7%. The V and J ends lost 2 bases and 4 bases, in that order; junction bases with no gene match: 13. Germline assignment: CDR1 SGHVS and CDR2 FQNEAQ. The CDR3 length is 18 residues. The chain joins TRBV7-8 to TRBJ1-4, with 7 bases fitting TRBD1. This clonotype originated in an adult with mismatch repair-deficient cancer. The sample in question was peripheral blood, obtained 12 weeks after starting pembrolizumab. The CDR3 is CASSLRRGDSDLNEKLFF. CDR3 bases: TGTGCCAGCAGCTTAAGAAGAGGGGACAGTGACCTTAATGAAAAACTGTTTTTT.